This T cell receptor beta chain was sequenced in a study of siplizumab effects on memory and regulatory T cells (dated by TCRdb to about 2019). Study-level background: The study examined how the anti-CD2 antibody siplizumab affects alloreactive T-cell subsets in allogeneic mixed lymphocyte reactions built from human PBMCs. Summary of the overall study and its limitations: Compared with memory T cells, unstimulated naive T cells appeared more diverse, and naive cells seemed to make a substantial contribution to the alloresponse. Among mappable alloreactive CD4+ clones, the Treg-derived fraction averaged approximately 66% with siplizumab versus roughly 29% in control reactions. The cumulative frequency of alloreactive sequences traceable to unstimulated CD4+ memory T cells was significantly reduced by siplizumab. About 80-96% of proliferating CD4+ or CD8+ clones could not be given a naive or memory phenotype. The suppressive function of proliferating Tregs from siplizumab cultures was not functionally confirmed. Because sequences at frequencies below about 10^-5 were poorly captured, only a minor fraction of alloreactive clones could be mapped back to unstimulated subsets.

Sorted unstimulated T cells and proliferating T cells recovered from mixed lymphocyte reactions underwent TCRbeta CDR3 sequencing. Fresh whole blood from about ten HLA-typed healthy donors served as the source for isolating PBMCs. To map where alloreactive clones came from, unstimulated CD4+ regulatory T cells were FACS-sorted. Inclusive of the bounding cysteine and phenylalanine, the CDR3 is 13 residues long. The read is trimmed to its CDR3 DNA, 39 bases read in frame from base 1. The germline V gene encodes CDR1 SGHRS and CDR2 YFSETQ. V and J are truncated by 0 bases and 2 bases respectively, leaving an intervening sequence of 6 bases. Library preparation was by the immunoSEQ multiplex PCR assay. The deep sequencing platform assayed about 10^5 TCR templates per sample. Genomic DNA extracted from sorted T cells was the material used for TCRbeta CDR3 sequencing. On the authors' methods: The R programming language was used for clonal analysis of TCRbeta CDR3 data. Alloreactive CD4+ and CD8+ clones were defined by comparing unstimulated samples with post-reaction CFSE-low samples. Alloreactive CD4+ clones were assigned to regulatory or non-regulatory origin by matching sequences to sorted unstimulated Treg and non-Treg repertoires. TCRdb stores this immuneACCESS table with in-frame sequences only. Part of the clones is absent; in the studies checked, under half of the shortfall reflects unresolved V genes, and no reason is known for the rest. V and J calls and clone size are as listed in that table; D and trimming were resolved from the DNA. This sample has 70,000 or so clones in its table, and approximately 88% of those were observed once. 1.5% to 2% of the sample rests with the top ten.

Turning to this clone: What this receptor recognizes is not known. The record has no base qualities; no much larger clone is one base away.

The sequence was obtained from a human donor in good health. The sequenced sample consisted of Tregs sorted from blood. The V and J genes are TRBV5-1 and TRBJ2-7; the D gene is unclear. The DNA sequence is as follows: TGCGCCAGCAGCTTGGCAACAGCCTACGAGCAGTACTTC. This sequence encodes CASSLATAYEQYF.